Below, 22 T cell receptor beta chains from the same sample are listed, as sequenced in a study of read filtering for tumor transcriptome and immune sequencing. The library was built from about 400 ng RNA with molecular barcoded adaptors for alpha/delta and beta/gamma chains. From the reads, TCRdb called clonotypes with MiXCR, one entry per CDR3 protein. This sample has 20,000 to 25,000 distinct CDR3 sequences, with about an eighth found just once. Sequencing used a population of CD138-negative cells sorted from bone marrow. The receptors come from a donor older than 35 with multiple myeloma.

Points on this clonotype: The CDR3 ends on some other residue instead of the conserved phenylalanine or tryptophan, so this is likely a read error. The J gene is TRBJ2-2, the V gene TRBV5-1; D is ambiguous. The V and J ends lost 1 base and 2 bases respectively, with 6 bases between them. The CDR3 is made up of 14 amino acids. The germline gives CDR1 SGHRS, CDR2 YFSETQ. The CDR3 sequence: CASSLKSNTGELFL. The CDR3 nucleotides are TGCGCCAGCAGCTTGAAGAGTAACACCGGGGAGCTGTTTCTT.

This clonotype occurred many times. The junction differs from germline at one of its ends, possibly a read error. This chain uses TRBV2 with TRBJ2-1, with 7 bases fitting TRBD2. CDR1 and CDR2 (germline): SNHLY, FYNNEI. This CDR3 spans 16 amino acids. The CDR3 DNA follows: TGTGCCAGCAGTAAAGCGGGACTGAGCTCCTACAATGAGCAGTTCTTC. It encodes CASSKAGLSSYNEQFF.

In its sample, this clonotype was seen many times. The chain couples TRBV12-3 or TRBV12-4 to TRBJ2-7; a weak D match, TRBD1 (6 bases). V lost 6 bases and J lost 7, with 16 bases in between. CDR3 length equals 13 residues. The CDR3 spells CASSTGQIGEQYF. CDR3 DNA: TGTGCCAGCAGCACTGGACAGATAGGGGAGCAGTACTTC.

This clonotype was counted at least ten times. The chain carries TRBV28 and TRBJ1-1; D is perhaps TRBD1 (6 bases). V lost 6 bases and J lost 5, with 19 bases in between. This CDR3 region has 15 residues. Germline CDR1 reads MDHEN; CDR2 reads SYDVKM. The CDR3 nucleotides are TGTGCCAGCAGCCCTCCCGGGGGGCGCAGGACTGAAGCTTTCTTT. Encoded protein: CASSPPGGRRTEAFF.

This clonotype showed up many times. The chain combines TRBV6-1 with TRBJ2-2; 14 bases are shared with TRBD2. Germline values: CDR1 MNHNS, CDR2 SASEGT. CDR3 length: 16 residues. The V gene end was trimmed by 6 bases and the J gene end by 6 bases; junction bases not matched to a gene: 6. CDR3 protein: CASRGLAGVYPGELFF. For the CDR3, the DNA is TGTGCCAGCAGGGGACTAGCGGGAGTATATCCCGGGGAGCTGTTTTTT.

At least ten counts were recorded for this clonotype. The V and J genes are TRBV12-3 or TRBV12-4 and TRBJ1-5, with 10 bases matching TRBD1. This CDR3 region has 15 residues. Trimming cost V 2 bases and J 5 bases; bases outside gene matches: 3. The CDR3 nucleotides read TGTGCCAGCAGTTTAAAGGGACAGGGGTATCAGCCCCAGCATTTT. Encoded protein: CASSLKGQGYQPQHF.

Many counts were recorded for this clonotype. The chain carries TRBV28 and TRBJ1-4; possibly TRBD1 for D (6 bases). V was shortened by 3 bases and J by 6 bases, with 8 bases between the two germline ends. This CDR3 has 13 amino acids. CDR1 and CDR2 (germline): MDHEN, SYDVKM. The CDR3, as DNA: TGTGCCAGCAGTTTCTCAGGGGATGAAAAACTGTTTTTT. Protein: CASSFSGDEKLFF.

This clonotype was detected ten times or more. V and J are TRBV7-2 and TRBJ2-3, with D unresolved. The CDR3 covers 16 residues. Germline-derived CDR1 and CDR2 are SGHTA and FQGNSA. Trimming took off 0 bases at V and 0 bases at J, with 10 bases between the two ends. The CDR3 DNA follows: TGTGCCAGCAGCTTAGCGCAGGTCACTAGCACAGATACGCAGTATTTT. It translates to CASSLAQVTSTDTQYF.

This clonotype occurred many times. CDR3 DNA: TGTGCCAGCAGCTGGGGACAGGGGTTTCACAATGAGCAGTTCTTC. Protein product: CASSWGQGFHNEQFF. This chain connects TRBV11-2 to TRBJ2-1; 10 positions agree with TRBD1. From germline, CDR1 is SGHAT and CDR2 FQNNGV. J gave up 5 bases and V 4 bases, and 5 bases lay outside the gene matches. There are 15 residues in the CDR3.

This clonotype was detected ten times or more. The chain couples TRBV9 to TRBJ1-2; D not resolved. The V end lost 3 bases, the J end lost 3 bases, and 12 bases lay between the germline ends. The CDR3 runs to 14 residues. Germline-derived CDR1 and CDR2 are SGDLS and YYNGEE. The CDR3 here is CASSAGSADYGYTF. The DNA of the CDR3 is TGTGCCAGCAGCGCCGGATCAGCGGACTATGGCTACACCTTC.

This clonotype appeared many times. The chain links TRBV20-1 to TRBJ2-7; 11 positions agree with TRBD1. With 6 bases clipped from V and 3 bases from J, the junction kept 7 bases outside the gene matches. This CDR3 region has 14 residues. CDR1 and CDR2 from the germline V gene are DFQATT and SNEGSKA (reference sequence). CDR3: CSASPGTGGYEQYF. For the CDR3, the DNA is TGCAGTGCCTCCCCGGGGACAGGGGGCTACGAGCAGTACTTC.

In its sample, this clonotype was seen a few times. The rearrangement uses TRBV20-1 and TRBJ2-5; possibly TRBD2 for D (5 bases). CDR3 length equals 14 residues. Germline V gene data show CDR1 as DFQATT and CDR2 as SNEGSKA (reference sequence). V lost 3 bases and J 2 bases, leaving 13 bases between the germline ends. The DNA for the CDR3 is TGCAGTGCTAGTCAGGCCAGCGGACAAGAGACCCAGTACTTC. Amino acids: CSASQASGQETQYF.

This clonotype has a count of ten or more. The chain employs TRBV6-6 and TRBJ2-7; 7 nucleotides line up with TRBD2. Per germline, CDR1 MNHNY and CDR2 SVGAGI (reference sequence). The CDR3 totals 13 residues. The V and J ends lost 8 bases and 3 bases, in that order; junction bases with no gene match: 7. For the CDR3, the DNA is TGTGCCAGCGTCCTGGGCGGGAGCTACGAGCAGTACTTC. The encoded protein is CASVLGGSYEQYF.

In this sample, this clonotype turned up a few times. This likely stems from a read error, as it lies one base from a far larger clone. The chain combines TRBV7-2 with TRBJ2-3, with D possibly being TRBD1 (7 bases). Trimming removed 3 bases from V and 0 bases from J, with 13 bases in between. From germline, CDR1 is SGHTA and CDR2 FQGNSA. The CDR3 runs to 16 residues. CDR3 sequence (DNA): TGTGCCAGCAGCTTGGGCGGGGACAGCAGCACAGATACGCAGTATTTT. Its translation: CASSLGGDSSTDTQYF.

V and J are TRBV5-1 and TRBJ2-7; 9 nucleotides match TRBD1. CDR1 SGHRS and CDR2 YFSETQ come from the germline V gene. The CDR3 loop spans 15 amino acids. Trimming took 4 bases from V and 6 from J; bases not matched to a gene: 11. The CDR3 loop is CASSVPGTGPSEQYF. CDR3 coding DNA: TGCGCCAGCAGCGTGCCCGGGACAGGGCCTTCCGAGCAGTACTTC.

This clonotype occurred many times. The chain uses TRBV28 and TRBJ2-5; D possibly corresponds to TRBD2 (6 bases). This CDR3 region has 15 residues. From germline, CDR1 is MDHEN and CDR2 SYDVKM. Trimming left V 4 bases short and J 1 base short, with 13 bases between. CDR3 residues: CASSWVAEPQETQYF. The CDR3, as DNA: TGTGCCAGCAGTTGGGTAGCGGAGCCCCAAGAGACCCAGTACTTC.

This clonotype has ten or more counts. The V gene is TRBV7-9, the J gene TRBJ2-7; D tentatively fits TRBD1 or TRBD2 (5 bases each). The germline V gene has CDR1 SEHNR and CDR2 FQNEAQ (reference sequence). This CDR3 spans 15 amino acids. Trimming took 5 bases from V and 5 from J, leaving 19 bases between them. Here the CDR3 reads CASSAPGTPGHEQYF. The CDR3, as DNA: TGTGCCAGCAGCGCCCCGGGGACCCCTGGACACGAGCAGTACTTC. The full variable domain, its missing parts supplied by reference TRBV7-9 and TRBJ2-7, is DTGVSQNPRHKITKRGQNVTFRCDPISEHNRLYWYRQTLGQGPEFLTYFQNEAQLEKSRLLSDRFSAERPKGSFSTLEIQRTEQGDSAMYLCASSAPGTPGHEQYFGPGTRLTVT.

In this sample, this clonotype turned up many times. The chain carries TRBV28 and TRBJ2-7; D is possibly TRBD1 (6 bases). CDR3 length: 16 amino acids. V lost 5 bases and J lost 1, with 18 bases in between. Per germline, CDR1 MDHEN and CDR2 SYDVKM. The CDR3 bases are TGTGCCAGCAGTAACCACAGGGCCTACCCATCCTACGAGCAGTACTTC. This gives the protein CASSNHRAYPSYEQYF.

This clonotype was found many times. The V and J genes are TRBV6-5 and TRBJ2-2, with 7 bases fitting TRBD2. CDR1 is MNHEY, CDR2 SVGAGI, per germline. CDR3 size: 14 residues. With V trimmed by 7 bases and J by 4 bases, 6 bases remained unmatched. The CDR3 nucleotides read TGTGCCAGCATGGTGCGGGAGAGCACCGGGGAGCTGTTTTTT. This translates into CASMVRESTGELFF.

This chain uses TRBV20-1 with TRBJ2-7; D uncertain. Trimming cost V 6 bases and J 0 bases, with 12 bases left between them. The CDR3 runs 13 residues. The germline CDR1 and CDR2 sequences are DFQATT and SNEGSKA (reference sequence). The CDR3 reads CSAALSSSYEQYF. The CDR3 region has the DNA TGCAGTGCCGCACTTTCGAGCTCCTACGAGCAGTACTTC.

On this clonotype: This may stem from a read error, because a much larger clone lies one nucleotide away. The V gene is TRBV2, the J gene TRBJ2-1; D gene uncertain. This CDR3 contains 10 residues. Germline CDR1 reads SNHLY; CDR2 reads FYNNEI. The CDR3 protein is CASRSDEQIF. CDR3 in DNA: TGTGCCAGCAGATCCGATGAGCAGATCTTC.

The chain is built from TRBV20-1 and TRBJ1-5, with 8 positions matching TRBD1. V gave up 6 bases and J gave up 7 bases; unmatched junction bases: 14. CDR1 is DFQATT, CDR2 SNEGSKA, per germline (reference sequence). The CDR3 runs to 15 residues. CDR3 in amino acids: CSARHSGGARQPQHF. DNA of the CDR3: TGCAGTGCACGGCACTCAGGGGGCGCGAGGCAGCCCCAGCATTTT.